This T cell receptor beta chain was identified in a study of T cell responses to AZD1222 COVID-19 vaccine. Study outcomes and limitations: Of the AZD1222 recipients, only 5 or 6 were seropositive at baseline. Most donors were white British, females outnumbered males, and clonal diversity was possibly underestimated. As reported, nearly half of all spike-specific TCRs target variant regions that are unmutated. Compared with day 0, the breadth and depth of the Spike-specific TCR repertoire rose significantly after two doses of AZD1222.

Profiled with immunoSEQ multiplex PCR; TCRdb holds only in-frame clones, not every one. Altogether about 170,000 clones are present, roughly 93% being singletons, with the ten largest covering about 3.9%. Germline V lookup: CDR1 SGHKS, CDR2 YYEKEE (reference sequence). V trimming: 1 base; J trimming: 0 bases; junction bases outside the gene matches: 9. The CDR3 consists of 19 residues. Notes on this clone: Its antigen is unknown.

This chain joins TRBV5-5 and TRBJ2-1; the match to TRBD2 covers 11 bases. This sequence was found in an adult in good health. Here the sequenced sample was peripheral blood, taken on day 0 of AZD1222 vaccination. CDR3 residues: CASSLIIHSGRASYNEQFF. CDR3 nucleotide sequence: TGTGCCAGCAGCTTGATAATACATAGCGGGAGGGCCTCCTACAATGAGCAGTTCTTC.